This is a list of T cell receptor beta chains from one sample in a study of response to subunit inactivated influenza vaccine. Using its own MiXCR run on the RT-PCR reads, TCRdb lists one record per CDR3 protein. The sample has about 580,000 distinct CDR3 sequences, about 14% seen once. The sample was PBMCs from blood, taken 11 to 12 days after vaccination. These receptors came from a man aged 50 to 60 who received an inactivated influenza vaccine. CDR3s include the opening cysteine and the closing phenylalanine or tryptophan. The order of the fields is V gene, J gene, D gene, clone size, CDR3 protein, CDR3 DNA. A D gene is named only where the DNA matches it firmly. Size tells how often a clone was seen (once, few, many) or the class of an expanded clone, and some rows leave it out.

v_gene: TRBV7-8; j_gene: TRBJ2-3; d_gene: .; abundance: .; CDR3aa: CASSLNRGVYTDTQYF; CDR3nt: TGTGCCAGCAGCTTAAACCGCGGGGTTTACACAGATACGCAGTATTTT
v_gene: TRBV5-1; j_gene: TRBJ2-7; d_gene: .; abundance: many; CDR3aa: CASSSGGPYEQYF; CDR3nt: TGCGCCAGCAGCTCTGGGGGGCCCTACGAGCAGTACTTC
v_gene: TRBV6-2/TRBV6-3; j_gene: TRBJ1-1; d_gene: .; abundance: .; CDR3aa: CASSTIPAEAFF; CDR3nt: TGTGCCAGCAGTACTATCCCCGCTGAAGCTTTCTTT
v_gene: TRBV6-6; j_gene: TRBJ2-5; d_gene: TRBD2; abundance: few; CDR3aa: CASRSGSFETQYF; CDR3nt: TGTGCCAGCAGGAGCGGGAGCTTTGAGACCCAGTACTTC
v_gene: TRBV12-3/TRBV12-4; j_gene: TRBJ2-7; d_gene: TRBD2; abundance: .; CDR3aa: CASSDGGTSYEQYF; CDR3nt: TGTGCCAGCAGTGACGGGGGGACCTCCTACGAGCAGTACTTC
v_gene: TRBV12-3/TRBV12-4; j_gene: TRBJ2-1; d_gene: TRBD2; abundance: few; CDR3aa: CASTLAGVHNEQFF; CDR3nt: TGTGCCTCTACATTGGCGGGAGTTCACAATGAGCAGTTCTTC
v_gene: TRBV29-1; j_gene: TRBJ1-2; d_gene: .; abundance: many; CDR3aa: CSVLGLGPAGYTF; CDR3nt: TGCAGCGTTTTGGGACTGGGCCCGGCGGGCTACACCTTC
v_gene: TRBV11-2; j_gene: TRBJ2-2; d_gene: TRBD1; abundance: .; CDR3aa: CASSFIGTGGHTGELFF; CDR3nt: TGTGCCAGCAGCTTCATCGGGACAGGGGGACACACCGGGGAGCTGTTTTTT
v_gene: TRBV6-2/TRBV6-3; j_gene: TRBJ2-1; d_gene: TRBD1; abundance: .; CDR3aa: CASRGTAYNEQFF; CDR3nt: TGTGCCAGCAGGGGGACAGCCTACAATGAGCAGTTCTTC
v_gene: TRBV7-2; j_gene: TRBJ1-6; d_gene: .; abundance: .; CDR3aa: CASSLGRFNSPLHF; CDR3nt: TGTGCCAGCAGCTTAGGGCGTTTTAATTCACCCCTCCACTTT
v_gene: TRBV10-1; j_gene: TRBJ2-4; d_gene: TRBD1; abundance: .; CDR3aa: CASGQGDIQYF; CDR3nt: TGCGCCAGCGGACAGGGGGACATTCAGTACTTC
v_gene: TRBV6-5; j_gene: TRBJ2-1; d_gene: .; abundance: few; CDR3aa: CASSYNPLAIWPPHNEQFF; CDR3nt: TGTGCCAGCAGTTATAACCCCCTAGCGATCTGGCCGCCCCACAATGAGCAGTTCTTC
v_gene: TRBV24-1; j_gene: TRBJ1-2; d_gene: .; abundance: few; CDR3aa: CATSGNSNYGYTF; CDR3nt: TGTGCCACCAGTGGGAACAGTAACTATGGCTACACCTTC